The 24 T cell receptor beta chains below were found in one sample sequenced in a study of control samples from healthy donors and cancer patients. Measured with immunoSEQ multiplex PCR; TCRdb has only the in-frame clones, and not every one. The sample consists of around 130,000 clones, roughly nine tenths of them appearing once. The material sequenced was blood. The receptors shown here come from a man between 50 and 59 years old in good health.

The chain is built from TRBV5-1 and TRBJ1-1; weak D call: TRBD1 (6 bases). Between the trimmed V and J ends, which lost 4 bases and 6 bases, there was a span of 19 bases. CDR1 and CDR2 (germline): SGHRS, YFSETQ. This CDR3 is 15 amino acids long. In DNA, the CDR3 is TGCGCCAGCAGCATAATACAGGGTACGGTCCCTGAAGCTTTCTTT. This gives the protein CASSIIQGTVPEAFF. The full variable domain, completed using reference TRBV5-1 and TRBJ1-1, is KAGVTQTPRYLIKTRGQQVTLSCSPISGHRSVSWYQQTPGQGLQFLFEYFSETQRNKGNFPGRFSGRQFSNSRSEMNVSTLELGDSALYLCASSIIQGTVPEAFFGQGTRLTVV.

J is TRBJ2-2 and V is TRBV27, with 9 bases aligning to TRBD2. V lost 1 base and J lost 5; bases outside the gene matches: 5. This CDR3 spans 16 amino acids. Germline V gives CDR1 MNHEY, CDR2 SMNVEV (reference sequence). DNA of the CDR3: TGTGCCAGCAGTTTATTACCCCTAGCGGGGACCGGGGAGCTGTTTTTT. Translation: CASSLLPLAGTGELFF.

The chain carries TRBV19 and TRBJ2-6; D is unclear. The germline V and J ends were trimmed by 2 bases and 7 bases, with 12 bases remaining between them. The CDR3 loop spans 15 amino acids. Per the germline V gene, CDR1 is LNHDA and CDR2 is SQIVND (reference sequence). Here the CDR3 DNA reads TGTGCCAGTAGTATACACACCAGGAACGCCAACGTCCTGACTTTC. It is translated as CASSIHTRNANVLTF.

This chain's CDR3 is CASSPRTGEGSPLHF. The CDR3, as DNA: TGTGCCAGCTCACCAAGGACAGGGGAGGGATCACCCCTCCACTTT. V and J are TRBV18 and TRBJ1-6, with 9 bases identical to TRBD1. The CDR3 is 15 residues long. Germline V gene data show CDR1 as KGHSH and CDR2 as LQKENI. J gave up 10 bases and V 2 bases, and 6 bases lay outside the gene matches. The whole variable domain, remainder taken from reference TRBV18 and TRBJ1-6, is NAGVMQNPRHLVRRRGQEARLRCSPMKGHSHVYWYRQLPEEGLKFMVYLQKENIIDESGMPKERFSAEFPKEGPSILRIQQVVRGDSAAYFCASSPRTGEGSPLHFGNGTRLTVT.

The chain has TRBV6-2 or TRBV6-3 and TRBJ1-1; D remains unclear. In germline, CDR1 is MNHEY, CDR2 SVGEGT. The CDR3 spans 14 residues. The V end was cut by 2 bases, the J end by 3 bases, with 10 bases between. The CDR3 protein is CASSYHEGYTEAFF. The CDR3 DNA follows: TGTGCCAGCAGTTACCATGAAGGGTACACTGAAGCTTTCTTT.

The J gene is TRBJ2-7, the V gene TRBV6-5; 10 bases match TRBD1. Looked up from germline, CDR1 is MNHEY and CDR2 is SVGAGI. The CDR3 totals 15 residues. The junction had 7 bases not matched to a gene; V was cut back by 6 bases and J by 2 bases. The CDR3: CASRESGQGTYEQYF. CDR3 DNA: TGTGCCAGCAGGGAGTCGGGACAGGGGACCTACGAGCAGTACTTC.

The chain employs TRBV6-2 or TRBV6-3 and TRBJ1-4, with a possible D match to TRBD1 (5 bases). Germline V lookup: CDR1 MNHEY, CDR2 SVGEGT. This CDR3 has 15 amino acids. V shed 0 bases and J shed 7 bases, with 12 bases lying between them. CDR3 in DNA: TGTGCCAGCAGTTACTCGTCGGGGCTCGGTGAAAAACTGTTTTTT. It specifies CASSYSSGLGEKLFF.

This rearrangement joins TRBV11-2 to TRBJ1-1; no clear D gene. The germline V and J ends were trimmed by 4 bases and 3 bases, with 15 bases remaining between them. Germline CDR1 and CDR2: SGHAT and FQNNGV. The CDR3 spans 15 residues. The CDR3 region has the DNA TGTGCCAGCAGCTCCCGTGCCAGGCGACACACTGAAGCTTTCTTT. Its translation: CASSSRARRHTEAFF.

Only one count was recorded for this clone. The rearrangement uses TRBV5-4 and TRBJ2-5; 7 nucleotides line up with TRBD1. V lost 4 bases and J lost 4; bases outside the gene matches: 7. CDR1 and CDR2 (germline): SGHNT, YYREEE (reference sequence). This CDR3 is built from 14 residues. The CDR3 DNA reads as TGTGCCAGCAGCGCTCGACAGGGCCTAGAGACCCAGTACTTC. Residues: CASSARQGLETQYF.

The J gene is TRBJ1-2, the V gene TRBV19, with D uncertain. The CDR3 covers 15 residues. V lost 5 bases and J lost 4, with 17 bases in between. Germline CDR1 is LNHDA and CDR2 is SQIVND (reference sequence). The CDR3 reads CASSSPGGVIYGYTF. The CDR3, as DNA: TGTGCCAGTAGTTCCCCCGGAGGAGTGATCTATGGCTACACCTTC.

This clone was seen many times. The CDR3 protein is CASSLTGGSSGNTIYF. CDR3 nucleotide sequence: TGCGCCAGCAGTTTGACAGGGGGGAGCTCTGGAAACACCATATATTTT. This chain joins TRBV5-1 and TRBJ1-3; 9 bases fit TRBD1. The germline V gene encodes CDR1 SGHRS and CDR2 YFSETQ. With 5 bases clipped from V and 0 bases from J, the junction kept 6 bases outside the gene matches. CDR3 length: 16 amino acids. The full variable domain, its missing parts supplied by reference TRBV5-1 and TRBJ1-3, is KAGVTQTPRYLIKTRGQQVTLSCSPISGHRSVSWYQQTPGQGLQFLFEYFSETQRNKGNFPGRFSGRQFSNSRSEMNVSTLELGDSALYLCASSLTGGSSGNTIYFGEGSWLTVV.

J is TRBJ2-3 and V is TRBV6-5, with a weak D call TRBD1 (6 bases). This CDR3 is 14 amino acids long. The germline V gene has CDR1 MNHEY and CDR2 SVGAGI. The V end was cut by 6 bases, the J end by 3 bases, with 13 bases between. The CDR3 DNA sequence: TGTGCCAGCAGACCACAGGGATCGACAGATACGCAGTATTTT. This encodes CASRPQGSTDTQYF.

The chain recombines TRBV3-1 (or the pseudogene TRBV3-2) with TRBJ1-1; D unclear. The germline V gene has CDR1 LGHDT and CDR2 YNNKEL (reference sequence). Between the trimmed V and J ends, which lost 0 bases and 3 bases, there was a span of 8 bases. CDR3 length: 14 residues. The chain's CDR3 is CASSQEVVHTEAFF. Written as DNA, the CDR3 is TGTGCCAGCAGCCAAGAGGTCGTTCACACTGAAGCTTTCTTT.

This clone occurred a few times. The chain employs TRBV5-6 and TRBJ2-7, with unresolved D. The germline gives CDR1 SGHDT, CDR2 YYEEEE. The CDR3 contains 13 residues. Trimming pared 0 bases from V and 4 bases from J, leaving 8 bases between. CDR3 bases: TGTGCCAGCAGCTTGGAATTTGTGTACGAGCAGTACTTC. Its translation: CASSLEFVYEQYF.

This clone was counted at least ten times. This rearrangement joins TRBV7-2 to TRBJ2-3; 11 nucleotides line up with TRBD2. After removal of 2 bases from V and 6 bases from J, the junction contained 13 bases not matched to a gene. Germline CDR1 reads SGHTA; CDR2 reads FQGNSA. This CDR3 region has 18 residues. The CDR3: CASSLRLMLAGGADTQYF. DNA of the CDR3: TGTGCCAGCAGCTTACGGCTCATGCTAGCGGGGGGAGCTGATACGCAGTATTTT.

The chain joins TRBV2 to TRBJ1-5; TRBD1 aligns across 7 bases. Trimming removed 3 bases from V and 3 bases from J; junction bases left unmatched: 2. The CDR3 loop spans 14 amino acids. Germline lookup yields CDR1 SNHLY and CDR2 FYNNEI. The CDR3 sequence is CASSEDRINQPQHF. The CDR3 coding sequence is TGTGCCAGCAGTGAGGACAGGATCAATCAGCCCCAGCATTTT.

This chain links TRBV7-2 with TRBJ2-7; 9 bases agree with TRBD1. The CDR3 runs to 16 residues. V lost 3 bases and J lost 0; bases outside the gene matches: 6. Germline V gives CDR1 SGHTA, CDR2 FQGNSA. CDR3 loop: CASSFTGGLSSYEQYF. The CDR3, as DNA: TGTGCCAGCAGCTTCACAGGGGGCCTCAGCTCCTACGAGCAGTACTTC.

The J gene is TRBJ1-1, the V gene TRBV5-6; 12 positions match TRBD1. The V gene's germline CDR1 is SGHDT and CDR2 YYEEEE. J gave up 11 bases and V 4 bases, and 9 bases lay outside the gene matches. The CDR3 loop spans 14 amino acids. CDR3 in DNA: TGTGCCAGCAGCAGACGGGACAGGGGGCGTTGGGCTTTCTTT. Translated: CASSRRDRGRWAFF.

The sample holds a few counts of this clone. The chain links TRBV6-6 to TRBJ2-2; D is ambiguous. This CDR3 comprises 14 residues. V lost 4 bases to trimming and J lost 6 bases, with 12 bases between them. Germline V CDR1 and CDR2: MNHNY, SVGAGI (reference sequence). In DNA, the CDR3 is TGTGCCAGCAGTTCCCACGGATCCCCCGGGGAGCTGTTTTTT. It yields the protein CASSSHGSPGELFF.

This chain links TRBV5-1 with TRBJ1-6, with D tentatively TRBD1 (5 bases). Trimming left V 4 bases short and J 8 bases short, with 13 bases between. The CDR3 has 14 residues. Germline values: CDR1 SGHRS, CDR2 YFSETQ. Here the CDR3 reads CASSAGTFHSPLHF. The CDR3 DNA reads as TGCGCCAGCAGCGCCGGGACCTTCCATTCACCCCTCCACTTT. The full variable domain, its missing parts supplied by reference TRBV5-1 and TRBJ1-6, is KAGVTQTPRYLIKTRGQQVTLSCSPISGHRSVSWYQQTPGQGLQFLFEYFSETQRNKGNFPGRFSGRQFSNSRSEMNVSTLELGDSALYLCASSAGTFHSPLHFGNGTRLTVT.

The CDR3 DNA reads TGTGCCAGCAGCCCCCCCGACCTCAGGGGCTATGGCTACACCTTC. Protein: CASSPPDLRGYGYTF. The chain has TRBV5-5 and TRBJ1-2; D is perhaps TRBD1 (6 bases). Trimming shortened V by 4 bases and J by 4 bases, and 17 bases separated the two germline ends. The CDR3 runs to 15 residues. CDR1 and CDR2 (germline): SGHKS, YYEKEE (reference sequence).

The gene calls are TRBV3-1 (or the pseudogene TRBV3-2) and TRBJ1-5; possible D gene TRBD1, 6 bases. This CDR3 has 12 residues. Germline CDR1 is LGHDT and CDR2 is YNNKEL (reference sequence). V lost 4 bases to trimming and J lost 11 bases, with 12 bases between them. CDR3 in DNA: TGTGCCAGCAGCCTTAGAGGGGGAGCCCAGCATTTT. As protein: CASSLRGGAQHF.

The genes are TRBV27 and TRBJ2-1; TRBD1 matches at 10 bases. The J segment lost 11 bases and the V segment lost 1 base, leaving 8 bases of the junction unmatched. The CDR3 runs 15 residues. The germline gives CDR1 MNHEY, CDR2 SMNVEV (reference sequence). The CDR3 bases are TGTGCCAGCAGTTTATGGGGACAGGGGAGGGGGAAGCAGTTCTTC. Translated: CASSLWGQGRGKQFF.

This chain uses TRBV7-2 with TRBJ2-3; 12 bases agree with TRBD2. Germline V gene sequence: CDR1 SGHTA, CDR2 FQGNSA. Trimming removed 3 bases from V and 4 bases from J; junction bases left unmatched: 8. The CDR3 loop spans 17 amino acids. The CDR3 coding sequence is TGTGCCAGCAGCTTGGAAGGACTAGCGGGGTATGCAGATACGCAGTATTTT. Translating gives CASSLEGLAGYADTQYF.